This T cell receptor beta chain came from a study of blood T cell repertoires in COVID-19. The CDR3 loop spans 14 amino acids. Trimming removed 1 base at V and 10 bases at J, with 11 bases between. Germline lookup yields CDR1 SGHDN and CDR2 FVKESK. Assay used: immunoSEQ multiplex PCR; TCRdb lists only in-frame clones, some missing. The table records some 160,000 clones, about four fifths of them present only once. This clone was counted ten times or more. This chain links TRBV14 with TRBJ1-6, with D hard to call. The sample comprised peripheral blood. This clonotype originated in a woman aged 80 or over with acute or convalescent COVID-19. CDR3: CASSQGRYLSPLHF. DNA for the CDR3: TGTGCCAGCAGCCAAGGCAGATACCTCTCACCCCTCCACTTT.